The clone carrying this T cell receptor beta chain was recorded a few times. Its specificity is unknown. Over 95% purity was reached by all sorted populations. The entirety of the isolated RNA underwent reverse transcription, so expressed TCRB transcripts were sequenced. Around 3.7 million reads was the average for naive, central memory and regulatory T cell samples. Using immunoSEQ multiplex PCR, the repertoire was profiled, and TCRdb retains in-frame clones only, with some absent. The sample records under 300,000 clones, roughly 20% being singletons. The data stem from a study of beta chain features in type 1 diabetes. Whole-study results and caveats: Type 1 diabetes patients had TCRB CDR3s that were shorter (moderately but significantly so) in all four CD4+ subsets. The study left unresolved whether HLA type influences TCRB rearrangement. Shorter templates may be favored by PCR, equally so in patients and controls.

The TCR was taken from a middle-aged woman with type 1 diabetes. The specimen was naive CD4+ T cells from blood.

CDR3 bases: TGTGCCAGCAGCGGACCGACGACAGGGTCCTATGGCTACACCTTC. Translation: CASSGPTTGSYGYTF. The chain employs TRBV9 and TRBJ1-2; 7 nucleotides agree with TRBD1. The CDR3 sequence is 15 residues long. CDR1 is SGDLS, CDR2 YYNGEE, per germline. V dropped 3 bases and J dropped 4; count of bases not matched to a gene: 9.